The text below deals with one T cell receptor (beta chain). The CDR3 runs to 16 residues. The germline gives CDR1 DFQATT, CDR2 SNEGSKA (reference sequence). The V gene lost 3 bases and the J gene lost 1 base, with 16 bases spanning the gap. This specimen comes from a study of blood T cell repertoires in COVID-19. The repertoire was sequenced with immunoSEQ multiplex PCR; TCRdb's copy has only in-frame clones and lacks some. The data contain about 260,000 clones, less than 90% of them seen just once; the ten biggest clones take up over 4%. The TCR comes from a man in his 60s who had recovered from COVID-19. Sequenced: peripheral blood. This sequence joins TRBV20-1 and TRBJ1-5; D is perhaps TRBD1 (5 bases). The CDR3 spells CSASGLLGPSNQPQHF. The CDR3 bases are TGCAGTGCTAGTGGTCTTTTGGGGCCGAGCAATCAGCCCCAGCATTTT.